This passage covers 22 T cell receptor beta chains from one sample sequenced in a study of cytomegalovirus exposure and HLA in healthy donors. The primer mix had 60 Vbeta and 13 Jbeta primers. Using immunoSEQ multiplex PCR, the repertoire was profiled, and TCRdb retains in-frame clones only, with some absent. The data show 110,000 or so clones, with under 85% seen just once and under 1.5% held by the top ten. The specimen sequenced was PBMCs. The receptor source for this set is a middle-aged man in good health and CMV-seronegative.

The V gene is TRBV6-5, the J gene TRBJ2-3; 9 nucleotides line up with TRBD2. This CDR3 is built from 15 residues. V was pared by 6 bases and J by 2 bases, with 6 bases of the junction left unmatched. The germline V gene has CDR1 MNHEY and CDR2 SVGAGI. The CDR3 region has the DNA TGTGCCAGCAGAATAGCGGGGGCCAACACAGATACGCAGTATTTT. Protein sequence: CASRIAGANTDTQYF.

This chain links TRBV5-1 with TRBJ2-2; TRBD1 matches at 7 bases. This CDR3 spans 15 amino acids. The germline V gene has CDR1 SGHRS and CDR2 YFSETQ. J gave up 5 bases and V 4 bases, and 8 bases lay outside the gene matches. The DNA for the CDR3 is TGCGCCAGCAGCGGGGGACAGCCTGGAACCGGGGAGCTGTTTTTT. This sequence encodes CASSGGQPGTGELFF. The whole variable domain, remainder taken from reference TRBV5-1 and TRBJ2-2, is KAGVTQTPRYLIKTRGQQVTLSCSPISGHRSVSWYQQTPGQGLQFLFEYFSETQRNKGNFPGRFSGRQFSNSRSEMNVSTLELGDSALYLCASSGGQPGTGELFFGEGSRLTVL.

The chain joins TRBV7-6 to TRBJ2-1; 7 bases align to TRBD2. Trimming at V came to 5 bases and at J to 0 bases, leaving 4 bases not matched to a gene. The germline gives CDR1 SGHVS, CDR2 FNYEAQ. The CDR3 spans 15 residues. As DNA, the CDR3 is TGTGCCAGCAGCCGGGGGGTCCTCTCCTACAATGAGCAGTTCTTC. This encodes CASSRGVLSYNEQFF. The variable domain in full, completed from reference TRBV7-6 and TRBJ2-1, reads GAGVSQSPRYKVTKRGQDVALRCDPISGHVSLYWYRQALGQGPEFLTYFNYEAQQDKSGLPNDRFSAERPEGSISTLTIQRTEQRDSAMYRCASSRGVLSYNEQFFGPGTRLTVL.

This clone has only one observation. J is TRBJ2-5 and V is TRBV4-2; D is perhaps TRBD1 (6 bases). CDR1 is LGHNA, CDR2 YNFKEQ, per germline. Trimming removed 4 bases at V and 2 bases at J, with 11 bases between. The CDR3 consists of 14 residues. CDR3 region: CASSPGTTQETQYF. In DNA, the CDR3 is TGTGCCAGCAGCCCGGGGACAACGCAAGAGACCCAGTACTTC.

The CDR3 region is CASSRLAGHEQYF. The DNA for the CDR3 is TGTGCCAGCAGCAGGCTAGCGGGCCACGAGCAGTACTTC. The chain couples TRBV5-4 to TRBJ2-7, with 8 bases matching TRBD2. The V gene end was trimmed by 4 bases and the J gene end by 5 bases; junction bases not matched to a gene: 5. The CDR3 is made up of 13 amino acids. CDR1 is SGHNT and CDR2 is YYREEE in the germline V gene (reference sequence).

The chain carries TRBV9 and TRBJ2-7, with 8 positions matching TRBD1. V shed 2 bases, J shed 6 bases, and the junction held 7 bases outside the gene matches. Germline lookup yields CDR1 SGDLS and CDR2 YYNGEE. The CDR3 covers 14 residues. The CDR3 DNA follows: TGTGCCAGCAGCGTTGAACAGGGGGTAAGCGAGCAGTACTTC. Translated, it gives CASSVEQGVSEQYF.

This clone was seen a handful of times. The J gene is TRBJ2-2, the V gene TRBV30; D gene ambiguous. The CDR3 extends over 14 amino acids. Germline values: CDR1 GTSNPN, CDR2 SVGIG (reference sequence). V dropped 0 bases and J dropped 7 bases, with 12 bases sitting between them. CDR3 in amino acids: CAWSVGARNGELFF. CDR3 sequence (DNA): TGTGCCTGGAGTGTAGGAGCGCGGAACGGGGAGCTGTTTTTT.

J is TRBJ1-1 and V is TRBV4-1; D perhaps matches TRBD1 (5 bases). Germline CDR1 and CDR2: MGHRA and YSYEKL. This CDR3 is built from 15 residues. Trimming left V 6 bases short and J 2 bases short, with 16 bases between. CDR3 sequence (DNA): TGCGCCAGCAGGCTGGGTTTCAGGGTCAACACTGAAGCTTTCTTT. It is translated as CASRLGFRVNTEAFF.

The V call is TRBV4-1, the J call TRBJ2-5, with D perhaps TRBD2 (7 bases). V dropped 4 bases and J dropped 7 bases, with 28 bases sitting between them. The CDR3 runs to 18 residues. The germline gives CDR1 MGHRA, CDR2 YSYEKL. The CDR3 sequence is CASSPLRRGATEEGTQYF. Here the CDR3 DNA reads TGCGCCAGCAGCCCTCTGCGTCGGGGGGCCACCGAAGAAGGGACCCAGTACTTC.

This CDR3 reads CASSPSSGYNEQFF. The DNA for the CDR3 is TGTGCCAGCTCACCATCCAGCGGTTACAATGAGCAGTTCTTC. The rearrangement uses TRBV18 and TRBJ2-1, with D possibly matching TRBD2 (5 bases). V was shortened by 2 bases and J by 4 bases, with 9 bases between the two germline ends. The CDR3 length is 14 residues. The germline CDR1 and CDR2 sequences are KGHSH and LQKENI. Filled out from reference TRBV18 and TRBJ2-1, the complete variable domain reads NAGVMQNPRHLVRRRGQEARLRCSPMKGHSHVYWYRQLPEEGLKFMVYLQKENIIDESGMPKERFSAEFPKEGPSILRIQQVVRGDSAAYFCASSPSSGYNEQFFGPGTRLTVL.

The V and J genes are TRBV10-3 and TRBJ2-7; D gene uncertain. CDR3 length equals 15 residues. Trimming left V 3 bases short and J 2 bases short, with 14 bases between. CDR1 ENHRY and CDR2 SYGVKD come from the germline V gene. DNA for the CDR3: TGTGCCATCAGTGATGTCTTAACGAAGCCCTACGAGCAGTACTTC. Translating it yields CAISDVLTKPYEQYF.

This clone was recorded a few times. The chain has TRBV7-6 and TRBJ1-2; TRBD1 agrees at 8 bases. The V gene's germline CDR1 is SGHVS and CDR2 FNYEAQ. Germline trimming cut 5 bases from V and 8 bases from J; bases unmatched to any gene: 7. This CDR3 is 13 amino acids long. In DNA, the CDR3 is TGTGCCAGCAGCCCTGGACAGGGTGCGGGCTACACCTTC. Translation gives CASSPGQGAGYTF.

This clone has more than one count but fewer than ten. The CDR3 loop is CASSMGGGFTDTQYF. CDR3 bases: TGTGCCAGTAGTATGGGCGGGGGATTCACAGATACGCAGTATTTT. The chain employs TRBV19 and TRBJ2-3, with TRBD2 matching over 7 bases. V lost 3 bases to trimming and J lost 2 bases; unmatched junction nucleotides: 5. The germline V gene encodes CDR1 LNHDA and CDR2 SQIVND (reference sequence). The CDR3 length is 15 residues.

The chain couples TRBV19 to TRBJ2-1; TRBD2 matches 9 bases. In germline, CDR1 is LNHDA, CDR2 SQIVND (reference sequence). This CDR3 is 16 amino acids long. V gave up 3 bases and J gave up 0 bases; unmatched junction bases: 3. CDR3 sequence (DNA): TGTGCCAGTAGTATTGGTAGCGGGGGCTCCTACAATGAGCAGTTCTTC. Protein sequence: CASSIGSGGSYNEQFF.

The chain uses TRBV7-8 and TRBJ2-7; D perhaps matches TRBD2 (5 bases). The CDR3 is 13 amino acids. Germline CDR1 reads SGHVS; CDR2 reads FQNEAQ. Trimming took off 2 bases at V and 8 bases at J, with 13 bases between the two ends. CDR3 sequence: CASSLMLGVKQYF. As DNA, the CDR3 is TGTGCCAGCAGCTTAATGCTCGGGGTAAAGCAGTACTTC.

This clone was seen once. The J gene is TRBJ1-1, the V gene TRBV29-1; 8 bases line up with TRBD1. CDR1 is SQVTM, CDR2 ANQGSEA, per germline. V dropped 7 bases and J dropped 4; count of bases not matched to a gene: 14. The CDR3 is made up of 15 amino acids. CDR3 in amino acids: CSADRGLGGSTEAFF. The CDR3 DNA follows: TGCAGCGCCGACAGGGGACTCGGAGGGAGCACTGAAGCTTTCTTT.

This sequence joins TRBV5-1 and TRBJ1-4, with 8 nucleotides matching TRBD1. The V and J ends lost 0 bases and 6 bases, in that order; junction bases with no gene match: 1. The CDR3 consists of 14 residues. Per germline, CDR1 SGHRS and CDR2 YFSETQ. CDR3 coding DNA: TGCGCCAGCAGCTTGGCAGGGGGCTATGAAAAACTGTTTTTT. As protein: CASSLAGGYEKLFF.

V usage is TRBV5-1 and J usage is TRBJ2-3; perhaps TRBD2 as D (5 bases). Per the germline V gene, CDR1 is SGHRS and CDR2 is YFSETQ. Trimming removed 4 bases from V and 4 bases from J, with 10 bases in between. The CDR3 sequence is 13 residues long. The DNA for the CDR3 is TGCGCCAGCAGCGAGTACGGGGCAGATACGCAGTATTTT. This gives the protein CASSEYGADTQYF.

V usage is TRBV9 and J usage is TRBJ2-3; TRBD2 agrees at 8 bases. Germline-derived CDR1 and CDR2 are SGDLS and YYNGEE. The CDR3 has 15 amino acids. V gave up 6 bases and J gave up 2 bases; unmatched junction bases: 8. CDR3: CASNFLAGPTDTQYF. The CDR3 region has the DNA TGTGCCAGCAACTTTTTAGCGGGACCCACAGATACGCAGTATTTT.

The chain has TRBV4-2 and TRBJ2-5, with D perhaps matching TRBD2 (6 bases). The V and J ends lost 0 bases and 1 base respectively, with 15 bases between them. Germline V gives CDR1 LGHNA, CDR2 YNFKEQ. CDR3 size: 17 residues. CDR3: CASSQDATRLLQETQYF. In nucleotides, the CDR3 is TGTGCCAGCAGCCAAGACGCGACTAGACTCCTCCAAGAGACCCAGTACTTC.

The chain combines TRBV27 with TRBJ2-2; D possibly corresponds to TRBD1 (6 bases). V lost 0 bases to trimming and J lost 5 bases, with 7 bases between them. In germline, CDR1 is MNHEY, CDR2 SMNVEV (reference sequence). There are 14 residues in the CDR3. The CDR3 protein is CASSLSRGTGELFF. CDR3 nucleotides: TGTGCCAGCAGTTTATCCAGGGGTACCGGGGAGCTGTTTTTT.

CDR3 coding DNA: TGCAGCGGGGAGGGCGCTGAAGCTTTCTTT. This gives the protein CSGEGAEAFF. The V and J genes are TRBV29-1 and TRBJ1-1; D gene unclear. The CDR3 is 10 amino acids. Looked up from germline, CDR1 is SQVTM and CDR2 is ANQGSEA. The V gene lost 7 bases and the J gene lost 6 bases, with 9 bases spanning the gap.